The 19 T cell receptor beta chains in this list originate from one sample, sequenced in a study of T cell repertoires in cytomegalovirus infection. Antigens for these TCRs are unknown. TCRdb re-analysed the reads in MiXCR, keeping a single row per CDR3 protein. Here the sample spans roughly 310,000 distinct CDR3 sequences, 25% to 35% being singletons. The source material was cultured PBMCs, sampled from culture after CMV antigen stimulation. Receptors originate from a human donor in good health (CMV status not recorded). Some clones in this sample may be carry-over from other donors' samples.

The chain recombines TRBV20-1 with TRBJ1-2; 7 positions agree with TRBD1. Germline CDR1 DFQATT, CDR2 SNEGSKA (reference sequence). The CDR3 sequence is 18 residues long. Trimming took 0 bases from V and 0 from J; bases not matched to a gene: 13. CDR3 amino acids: CSARDQAGDSASNYGYTF. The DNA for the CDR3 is TGCAGTGCTAGAGATCAGGCCGGGGACAGCGCCTCTAACTATGGCTACACCTTC.

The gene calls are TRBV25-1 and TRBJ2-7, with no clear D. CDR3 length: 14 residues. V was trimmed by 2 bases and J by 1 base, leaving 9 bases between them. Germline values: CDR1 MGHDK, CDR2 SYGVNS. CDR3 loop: CASSELSQSYEQYF. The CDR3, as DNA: TGTGCCAGCAGTGAACTCAGTCAATCCTACGAGCAGTACTTC.

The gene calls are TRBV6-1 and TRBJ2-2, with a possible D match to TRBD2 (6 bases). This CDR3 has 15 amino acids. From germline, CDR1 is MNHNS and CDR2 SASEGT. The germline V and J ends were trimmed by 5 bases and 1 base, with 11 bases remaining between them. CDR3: CASSLAELNTGELFF. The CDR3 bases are TGTGCCAGCAGTTTAGCGGAACTGAACACCGGGGAGCTGTTTTTT.

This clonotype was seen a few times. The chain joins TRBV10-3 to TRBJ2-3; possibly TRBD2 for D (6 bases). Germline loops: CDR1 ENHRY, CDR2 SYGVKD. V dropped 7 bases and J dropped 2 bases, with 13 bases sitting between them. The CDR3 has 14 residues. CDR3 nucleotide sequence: TGTGCCATCAAGCGCGGGGCCGACACAGATACGCAGTATTTT. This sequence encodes CAIKRGADTDTQYF.

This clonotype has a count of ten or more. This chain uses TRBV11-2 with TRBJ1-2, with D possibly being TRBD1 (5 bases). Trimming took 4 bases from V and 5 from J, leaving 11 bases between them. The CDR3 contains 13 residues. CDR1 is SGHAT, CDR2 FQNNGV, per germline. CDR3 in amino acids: CASSSGPSYGYTF. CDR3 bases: TGTGCCAGCAGCTCGGGACCGAGTTATGGCTACACCTTC. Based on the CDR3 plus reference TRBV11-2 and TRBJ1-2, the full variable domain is EAGVAQSPRYKIIEKRQSVAFWCNPISGHATLYWYQQILGQGPKLLIQFQNNGVVDDSQLPKDRFSAERLKGVDSTLKIQPAKLEDSAVYLCASSSGPSYGYTFGSGTRLTVV.

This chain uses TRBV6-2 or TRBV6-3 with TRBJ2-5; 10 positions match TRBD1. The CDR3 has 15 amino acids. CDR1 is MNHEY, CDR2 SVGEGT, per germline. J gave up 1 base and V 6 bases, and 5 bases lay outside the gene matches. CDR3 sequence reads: CASRQGQGTQETQYF. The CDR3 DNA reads TGTGCCAGCAGACAGGGACAGGGGACCCAAGAGACCCAGTACTTC.

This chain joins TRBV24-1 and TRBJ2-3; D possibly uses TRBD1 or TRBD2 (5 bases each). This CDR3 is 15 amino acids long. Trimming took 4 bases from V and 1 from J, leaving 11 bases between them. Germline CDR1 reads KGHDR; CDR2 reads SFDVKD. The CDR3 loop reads CATSDPRDGTDTQYF. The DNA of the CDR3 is TGTGCCACCAGTGACCCTCGGGACGGCACAGATACGCAGTATTTT.

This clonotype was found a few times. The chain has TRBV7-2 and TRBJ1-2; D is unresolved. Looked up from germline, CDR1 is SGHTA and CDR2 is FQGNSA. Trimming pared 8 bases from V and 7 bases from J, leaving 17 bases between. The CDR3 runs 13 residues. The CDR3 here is CASGRWGTIGYTF. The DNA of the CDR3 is TGTGCCAGCGGAAGGTGGGGAACTATTGGCTACACCTTC.

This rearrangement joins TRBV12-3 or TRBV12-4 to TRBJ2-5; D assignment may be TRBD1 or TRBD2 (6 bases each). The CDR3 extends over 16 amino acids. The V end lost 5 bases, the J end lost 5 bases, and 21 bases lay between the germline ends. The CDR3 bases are TGTGCCAGCAGTCCACCCGGGGGCCCTAGGAGCGAGACCCAGTACTTC. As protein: CASSPPGGPRSETQYF.

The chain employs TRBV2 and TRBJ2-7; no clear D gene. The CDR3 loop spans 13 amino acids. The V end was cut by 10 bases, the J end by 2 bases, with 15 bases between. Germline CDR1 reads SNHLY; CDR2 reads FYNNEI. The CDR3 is CAISLSATYEQYF. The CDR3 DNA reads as TGTGCCATCTCGCTAAGCGCTACCTACGAGCAGTACTTC.

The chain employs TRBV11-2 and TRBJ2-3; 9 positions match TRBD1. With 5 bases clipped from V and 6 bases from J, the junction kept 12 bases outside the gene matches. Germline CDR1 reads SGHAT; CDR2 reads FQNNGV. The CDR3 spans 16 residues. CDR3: CASSAPTGTGSDTQYF. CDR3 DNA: TGTGCCAGCAGCGCCCCAACGGGGACAGGGTCCGATACGCAGTATTTT.

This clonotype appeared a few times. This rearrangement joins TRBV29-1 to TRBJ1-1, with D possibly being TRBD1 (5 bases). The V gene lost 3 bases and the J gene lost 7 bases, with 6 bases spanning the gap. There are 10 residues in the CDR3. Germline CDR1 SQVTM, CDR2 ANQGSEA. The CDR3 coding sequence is TGCAGCGTTGAGGGGGTTGAAGCTTTCTTT. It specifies CSVEGVEAFF.

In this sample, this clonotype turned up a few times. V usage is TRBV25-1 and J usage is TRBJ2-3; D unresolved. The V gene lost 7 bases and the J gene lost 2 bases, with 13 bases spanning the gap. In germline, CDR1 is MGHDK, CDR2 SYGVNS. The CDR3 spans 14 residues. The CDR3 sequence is CASMRKGFTDTQYF. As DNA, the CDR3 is TGTGCCAGCATGAGGAAGGGCTTCACAGATACGCAGTATTTT.

The CDR3 DNA reads as TGTGCCAGCAGGATGACTAGCGGAAACACAGATACGCAGTATTTT. Translation: CASRMTSGNTDTQYF. The chain links TRBV6-1 to TRBJ2-3; TRBD2 matches at 9 bases. Trimming cost V 6 bases and J 2 bases; bases outside gene matches: 6. This CDR3 comprises 15 residues. The germline V gene has CDR1 MNHNS and CDR2 SASEGT.

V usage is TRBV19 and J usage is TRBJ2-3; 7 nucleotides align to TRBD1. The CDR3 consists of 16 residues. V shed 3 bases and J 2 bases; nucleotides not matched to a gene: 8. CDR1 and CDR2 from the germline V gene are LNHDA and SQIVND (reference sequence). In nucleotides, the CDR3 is TGTGCCAGTAGTATGGGGACAGCTACCTTCACAGATACGCAGTATTTT. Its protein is CASSMGTATFTDTQYF.

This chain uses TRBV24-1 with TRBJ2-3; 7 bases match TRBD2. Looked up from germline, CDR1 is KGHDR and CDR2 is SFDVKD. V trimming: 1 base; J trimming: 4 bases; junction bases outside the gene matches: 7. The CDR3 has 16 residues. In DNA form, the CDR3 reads TGTGCCACCAGTGATTTTGGCGGGAGCGGTGCAGATACGCAGTATTTT. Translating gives CATSDFGGSGADTQYF.

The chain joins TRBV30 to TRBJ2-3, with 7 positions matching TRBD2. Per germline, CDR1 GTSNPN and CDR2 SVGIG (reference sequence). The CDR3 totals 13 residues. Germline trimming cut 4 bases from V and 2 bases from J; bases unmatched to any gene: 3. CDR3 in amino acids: CAWTSGNTDTQYF. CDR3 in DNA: TGTGCCTGGACTAGCGGCAACACAGATACGCAGTATTTT.

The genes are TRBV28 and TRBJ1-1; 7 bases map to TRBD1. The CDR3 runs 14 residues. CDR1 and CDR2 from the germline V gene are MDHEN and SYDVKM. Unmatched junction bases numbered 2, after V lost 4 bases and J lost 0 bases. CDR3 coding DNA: TGTGCCAGCAGTTGGGGGACAGTGAACACTGAAGCTTTCTTT. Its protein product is CASSWGTVNTEAFF.

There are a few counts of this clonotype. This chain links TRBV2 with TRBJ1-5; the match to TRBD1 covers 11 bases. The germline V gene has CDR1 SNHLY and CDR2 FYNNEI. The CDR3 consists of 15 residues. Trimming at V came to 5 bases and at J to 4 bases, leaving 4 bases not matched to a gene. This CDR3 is CASSWGQGGNQPQHF. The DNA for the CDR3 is TGTGCCAGCAGTTGGGGACAGGGGGGTAATCAGCCCCAGCATTTT.